This TCR beta chain was recovered during a study of regulatory T cells in long-lasting Graves disease (dated by TCRdb to about 2021). With respect to the entire study: In the newly diagnosed Graves' disease group, patients had been taking antithyroid drugs for less than 3 months. Persistent Graves' disease patients were compared with newly diagnosed Graves' disease patients by peripheral blood TCR sequencing and RNA sequencing. The study was registered as a clinical trial and conducted in China. A total of about 35 samples underwent TCR sequencing, from about 13 patients with persistent Graves' disease and 20 or so patients with newly diagnosed Graves' disease. Results the study describes overall, beyond this receptor: TRBV28, TRBJ1-2 and TRBJ2-5 were preferentially used in persistent disease, while TRBV20-1 and TRBJ2-1 were favored in newly diagnosed disease. Lower TCR Shannon entropy and fewer highly expanded clones were observed in persistent Graves' disease patients than in newly diagnosed patients, which suggested clonal expansion. Patients with persistent disease shared more public clonotypes (about 3,000) than newly diagnosed patients did (around 980). Peripheral blood alone was examined, since thyroid tissue, which constituted the primary lesion, could not be accessed. Sequencing and analysis were limited to the TCR beta chain. As a limitation, the authors acknowledged that the small sample size may reduce accuracy.

This clonotype showed up many times. Its specific antigen is unknown. Base qualities are not provided; no much larger clone lies one nucleotide away. This specimen's time point label, interpreted: newly diagnosed GD, antithyroid drugs for less than 3 months. RNA was extracted from PBMCs in TRIzol for both TCR sequencing and RNA sequencing. The diagnosis of Graves' disease followed American Thyroid Association guidelines. Patients were recruited from an endocrinology department in Xi'an, China. Each patient gave 8.5 to 9.5 milliliters of peripheral blood, collected in an EDTA anticoagulant tube. PBMCs were isolated by Ficoll Paque Plus density gradient separation without further T cell sorting. RNA quality was checked with an Agilent 2100 Bioanalyzer and agarose gel, and concentration with a NanoDrop 2000. Libraries were prepared through multiplex PCR. Sequencer: Illumina HiSeq 4000. To build TCR beta libraries, CDR3 regions were amplified by Arm-PCR using iRepertoire HTBI primers. Before sequencing, the PCR products went through gel purification. The study's own analysis went as follows. A total of some 65 TRBV and more than twelve TRBJ segments were identified across samples and were used for gene usage analysis of CDR3 amino acid clonotypes. COPE and FqMerger were used to merge filtered high-quality paired reads into contigs. BLAST was used to align contigs to IMGT TRBV, TRBD and TRBJ reference genes, and CDR3 was defined according to IMGT. Any clonotype with a frequency above 0.1% was classified as a highly expanded clone. Repertoire diversity was measured by Shannon entropy, and V-J evenness by the Gini coefficient. Clonotypes shared by more than one individual were considered public. TCRdb ran its own pipeline on the public reads, namely fastp trimming at Q25 and MiXCR clone calling, and kept in-frame beta chains. A single entry per CDR3 protein holds the most common genes and DNA from its merged rows. Clone size and V and J calls follow TCRdb, not the original study. This sample gives about 400,000 distinct CDR3 sequences in total; about a sixth of them show up just once. The ten largest clones represent around 21% of the sample.

The CDR3 runs 11 residues from the cysteine to the phenylalanine. Here the CDR3 DNA is all that survives: 33 bases in frame from base 1. The V and J ends are trimmed by 4 bases and 11 bases, leaving 11 bases between them. CDR1 MNHEY and CDR2 SVGAGI were looked up in the germline V gene. This same sample was also part of a study on T cells in Graves' hyperthyroidism and ophthalmopathy. Per that second paper: Graves' hyperthyroidism was defined as stable when no progression to ophthalmopathy occurred over 18 months of follow-up. Hyperthyroidism patients were aged 18 to 65 years and newly diagnosed, with disease duration of less than 2 months. Exclusion was applied to patients with uncontrolled infections, other autoimmune diseases, pregnancy or lactation. Clinical symptoms, serum thyroxine and TRAb, thyroid ultrasound, and orbital computed tomography formed the basis for the diagnoses. A first-round RT-PCR of the TCR CDR3 used the HTBI primer set with the Qiagen OneStep RT-PCR kit. Blood samples also contained most of the expanded thyroid clonotypes (frequency above 0.001), which suggests that blood repertoires may reflect thyroid immune responses. A 13 V-J signature model separated ophthalmopathy from stable hyperthyroidism, with roughly 88% sensitivity and roughly 81% specificity in cross-validation and 80%/75% in testing. In validation, the model predicted progression to ophthalmopathy with 55% to 71% sensitivity and approximately 74% specificity, a median of 6.5 months before onset. To identify distinguishing TCR V-J signatures, a discovery cohort of around 98 patients was used, comprising 43 with Graves' ophthalmopathy and roughly 60 with stable Graves' hyperthyroidism. An independent validation cohort of 18 to 20 hyperthyroidism patients and about 15 patients who later progressed to ophthalmopathy tested prospective prediction of ophthalmopathy. The 100 or so discovery patients were randomly split 7:3 into training and test sets. Thyroid tissue and blood T-cell repertoires from several Graves' hyperthyroidism patients were also compared in the study. Once sampling was done, hyperthyroidism patients were given methimazole at a starting dose of 30 mg daily, whereas ophthalmopathy patients were given high-dose intravenous methylprednisolone. A second multiplex PCR round built the libraries, followed by size selection and purification. Sequencing of the libraries was done on an Illumina HiSeq2000 using paired-end 100 bp reads. SOAPnuke was used to process the raw data, with reads discarded if the reads contained adapters or uncalled bases, had a mean Phred below 15, or lacked an exact constant-primer or identifier match. High-quality paired reads were merged with COPE v1.2.5, and unique nucleotide sequences were defined as clonotypes. Clonotypes were aligned to IMGT TRBV, TRBD and TRBJ reference segments using MiTCR v1.1. Analysis was restricted to V-J combinations with a frequency above 0.0001, which covered approximately 99% of repertoires. A TCS score was defined as the ratio of F50 (clonal expansion) to E x V (chaos), with BLOSUM62-based TCRdist applied between CDR3 peptides within each V-J. Welch's t-statistics and random forest reduced fewer than 550 V-J features to roughly 13, which were used in a naive Bayes classifier (R e1071). Sample size was not statistically predetermined, and investigators were not blinded to group allocation. TCR Vbeta CDR3 sequencing of approximately 140 peripheral blood samples (roughly 43 ophthalmopathy, roughly 72 hyperthyroidism and approximately 17 progressor patients) is reported in the paper.

The chain uses TRBV6-5 and TRBJ1-1; the D gene remains uncertain. The clonotype was recovered from a woman younger than 30 with Graves disease. Donor details come from another sample of the same person, matched by shared clones. Sequencing used peripheral blood mononuclear cells (PBMCs), obtained at new diagnosis, from a patient treated with antithyroid drugs. At the DNA level, the sequence is TGTGCCAGCAGTTCAAGCTCTCGGGCTTTCTTT. It translates to CASSSSSRAFF.